This TCR beta chain originates from a study of immune cell composition in non-small cell lung cancer. Normal lung was sampled as far from the tumour as possible, at least 3 cm. Genomic DNA came from frozen unsorted single-cell suspensions. Findings and caveats of the study: Roughly 75% of squamous and about 31% of adenocarcinoma cases had tumour-associated clones >0.5%. Shared sequences between tumour-reactive and dominant in vivo clones were not proven.

As for this clone: Antigen: not known.

The junction had 12 bases not matched to a gene; V was cut back by 10 bases and J by 6 bases. In germline, CDR1 is SNHLY, CDR2 FYNNEI. This CDR3 region has 15 residues. Repertoires were generated with immunoSEQ multiplex PCR, while TCRdb's copy carries only in-frame clones and drops some. This sample yields 6,000 to 8,500 clones, of which under 80% are seen a single time; around 10% belongs to the top ten. This rearrangement joins TRBV2 to TRBJ1-4; 9 bases are a match to TRBD1. Sequenced sample: non-adjacent lung tissue. This receptor was taken from a human donor with non-small cell lung cancer. In nucleotides, the CDR3 is TGTGCCACCACTATCCCGGGACAGGGTTATGAAAAACTGTTTTTT. Translating gives CATTIPGQGYEKLFF.